The present TCR beta chain was sequenced within a study of shared clonotypes between healthy human individuals. Study as a whole: Those who served as donors were a couple of women and a few men between the ages of 18 and 49.

Details on this clone: The target antigen is unknown.

Regarding the study as a whole: It was anticipated that sequencing depth would influence how many clonotypes donors shared.

Every subset's genomic DNA went evenly onto several immunoSEQ plates. Sorted-subset replicate PCR reactions were performed with approximately 200 ng DNA, corresponding to 30,000 or so T cell genomes. Clones were sequenced by immunoSEQ multiplex PCR, and TCRdb holds only the in-frame ones, with some missing. Of 2 million to 3 million clones in the sample, 90% to 95% were seen once. Trimming removed 1 base at V and 4 bases at J, with 10 bases between. Looked up from germline, CDR1 is SGHTA and CDR2 is FQGNSA. This CDR3 is 14 amino acids long. This sequence was found in a man aged 18 to 29 in good health. Some clones in this sample may be carry-over from other donors' samples. The sample consisted of naive CD4+ T cells from PBMCs. Subset meaning: CD45RA+ positively selected. The rearrangement links TRBV7-2 to TRBJ2-5; D gene uncertain. The CDR3 region is CASSLEWAGETQYF. In DNA form, the CDR3 reads TGTGCCAGCAGCTTAGAATGGGCAGGAGAGACCCAGTACTTC.